This T cell receptor beta chain is from a study of blood T cell repertoires in COVID-19 (dated by TCRdb to 2018 to 2020). Concerning the study at large: The collaborator samples originated in the United States, Italy and Spain and spanned the acute and convalescent phases of COVID-19. Subjects who had been exposed to COVID-19, were actively infected with it, or had recovered from it provided the deeply sampled blood TCRbeta repertoires that made up the dataset. The repertoires were released in a freely available public database meant as a resource for research on the immune response to SARS-CoV-2. HLA class I and class II types, where available, came from metadata supplied by the sample provider rather than from assay-based typing. The samples were drawn from two sources: the first 160 participants of the ongoing ImmuneRACE study, and 1,200 or so subjects contributed by 6 global collaborators. A de-identified subject ID, COVID-19 status, age in years and sex were almost always included in the sample metadata. The material from the prospective study consisted of cDNA or gDNA derived from T cells, B-cell-depleted T cells, or PBMCs.

The CDR3, cysteine through phenylalanine, is 16 amino acids long. CDR3 DNA only is kept here, 48 bases in frame from base 1. Sequences SNHLY (CDR1) and FYNNEI (CDR2) are obtained from the germline V gene. V is trimmed back by 6 bases and J by 1 base, and the junction contains 6 bases that no gene match accounts for. The collaborating institutions used their own protocols to collect whole blood in K2EDTA tubes. For TCRbeta analysis, collaborators shipped samples as frozen whole blood, isolated PBMCs, or DNA extracted from either of those sample types. Of note for this clone: It lacks a known antigen. There are no base qualities to consult, and no much larger clone falls within one base.

The immunoSEQ Assay, a bias-controlled multiplex PCR, was used to amplify TCRbeta CDR3 regions from genomic DNA. The paper's data handling went like this. Within the assay, amplification of reference gene primers was used to estimate how many nucleated cells each sample contained. Sequence reads were collapsed and filtered to measure the absolute abundance of every unique TCRbeta CDR3 rearrangement. For each sample, productive Simpson clonality was calculated as the square root of Simpson's diversity index across productive rearrangements. Drawn from immuneACCESS, this table holds only the in-frame rearrangements with V and J called that TCRdb kept. Clones are partly lost; checked studies trace under half to an unresolved V gene and leave the rest unexplained. D and trimming come from the DNA, and the V and J calls and clone size come from that table. The sample table holds around 130,000 clones, of which approximately 85% were seen once. About 4.3% of the sample is held by the ten biggest clonotypes.

The paper's findings and limits, for the study overall: Clinical and demographic metadata were provided uncurated, with the amount varying by source and participant.

This chain is built from TRBV2 and TRBJ2-5; 12 junctional bases match TRBD2. The specimen was peripheral blood. The origin of this receptor is a human donor in a cohort sampled during active COVID-19. The sequenced DNA: TGTGCCAGCAGACTAGCGGGGGGCGTATCCCAAGAGACCCAGTACTTC. This yields the protein CASRLAGGVSQETQYF.